This is a list of T cell receptor beta chains from one sample in a study of early T cells in non-severe SARS-CoV-2 infection. TCRdb recomputed calls from the 5' RACE reads with MiXCR, one row per CDR3 protein. The sample has 55,000 or so distinct CDR3 sequences; about 6.2% are singletons. The specimen sequenced was whole blood. The receptor source for this set is an adult who was a healthcare worker with PCR-confirmed SARS-CoV-2 infection or an uninfected control (not recorded which). Each CDR3 is given with its conserved first and last residue. A D gene is named only where the DNA matches it firmly. Rows may omit the clone size; those that give it use once, few, many or a size class.

V: TRBV20-1
size: few
J: TRBJ2-1
D: NA
CDR3: CSARDQGFYNEQFF
DNA: TGCAGTGCTAGGGATCAGGGTTTCTACAATGAGCAGTTCTTC

V: TRBV7-9
size: NA
J: TRBJ2-7
D: TRBD1
CDR3: CASSPTTGVASYEQYF
DNA: TGTGCCAGCAGCCCCACCACAGGGGTTGCGTCCTACGAGCAGTACTTC

V: TRBV12-3/TRBV12-4
size: NA
J: TRBJ1-4
D: NA
CDR3: CASSPDFEGEKLFF
DNA: TGTGCCAGCAGCCCGGACTTTGAAGGTGAAAAACTGTTTTTT

V: TRBV7-6
size: many
J: TRBJ2-2
D: NA
CDR3: CASSLASGGVTGELFF
DNA: TGTGCCAGCAGCTTAGCTTCTGGAGGGGTCACCGGGGAGCTGTTTTTT

V: TRBV29-1
size: many
J: TRBJ2-1
D: NA
CDR3: CSVDPPVQRARSNEQFF
DNA: TGCAGCGTTGACCCACCCGTACAGCGGGCCAGGTCCAATGAGCAGTTCTTC

V: TRBV20-1
size: many
J: TRBJ1-1
D: NA
CDR3: CSAGGSEGNTEAFF
DNA: TGCAGTGCTGGGGGGTCCGAGGGTAACACTGAAGCTTTCTTT

V: TRBV30
size: few
J: TRBJ2-5
D: NA
CDR3: CAWSSSPTQYF
DNA: TGTGCCTGGAGTTCCTCCCCGACCCAGTACTTC

V: TRBV5-5
size: few
J: TRBJ2-7
D: TRBD1
CDR3: CASSLGAGTGNFYEQYF
DNA: TGTGCCAGCAGCTTGGGGGCCGGGACAGGGAATTTCTACGAGCAGTACTTC

V: TRBV29-1
size: few
J: TRBJ1-1
D: NA
CDR3: CSVQFKNTEAFF
DNA: TGCAGCGTTCAATTCAAGAACACTGAAGCTTTCTTT

V: TRBV11-2
size: few
J: TRBJ2-3
D: TRBD2
CDR3: CASSRRRLAGSTDTQYF
DNA: TGTGCCAGCAGCCGAAGGAGACTAGCGGGGAGCACAGATACGCAGTATTTT

V: TRBV19
size: many
J: TRBJ1-5
D: NA
CDR3: CASSLASNQPQHF
DNA: TGTGCCAGTAGTCTAGCGAGCAATCAGCCCCAGCATTTT

V: TRBV18
size: NA
J: TRBJ2-3
D: NA
CDR3: CASSPRSGETDTQYF
DNA: TGTGCCAGCTCACCACGGTCCGGAGAAACAGATACGCAGTATTTT

V: TRBV20-1
size: few
J: TRBJ2-5
D: NA
CDR3: CSASGLNQETQYF
DNA: TGCAGTGCGTCCGGACTAAACCAAGAGACCCAGTACTTC

V: TRBV5-4
size: many
J: TRBJ1-5
D: NA
CDR3: CASSFLLGVSGNQPQHF
DNA: TGTGCCAGCAGCTTTCTTCTGGGTGTGTCGGGCAATCAGCCCCAGCATTTT

V: TRBV28
size: many
J: TRBJ1-5
D: NA
CDR3: CASRQSGVDNQPQHF
DNA: TGTGCCAGCAGGCAGTCAGGGGTGGACAATCAGCCCCAGCATTTT

V: TRBV7-6
size: many
J: TRBJ2-7
D: NA
CDR3: CASSDRSSYEQYF
DNA: TGTGCCAGCAGCGATAGAAGCTCCTACGAGCAGTACTTC

V: TRBV14
size: NA
J: TRBJ2-7
D: TRBD1
CDR3: CASSQAIGTAYEQYF
DNA: TGTGCCAGCAGCCAGGCGATTGGGACAGCCTACGAGCAGTACTTC

V: TRBV6-2/TRBV6-3
size: many
J: TRBJ1-5
D: NA
CDR3: CASSPTGPRYQPQHF
DNA: TGTGCCAGCAGTCCCACGGGGCCGCGGTATCAGCCCCAGCATTTT

V: TRBV10-3
size: many
J: TRBJ2-7
D: NA
CDR3: CAISALSRGDHEQYF
DNA: TGTGCCATCAGTGCGTTAAGCAGGGGGGACCACGAGCAGTACTTC

V: TRBV6-1
size: few
J: TRBJ2-2
D: NA
CDR3: CASSETWLGEAGELFF
DNA: TGTGCCAGCAGTGAAACCTGGCTAGGGGAAGCCGGGGAGCTGTTTTTT

V: TRBV11-3
size: few
J: TRBJ2-2
D: NA
CDR3: CASTPFTGELFF
DNA: TGTGCCAGCACGCCCTTCACCGGGGAGCTGTTTTTT

V: TRBV15
size: many
J: TRBJ1-5
D: NA
CDR3: CATSTTGGIGNQPQHF
DNA: TGTGCCACCAGCACCACCGGTGGGATAGGCAATCAGCCCCAGCATTTT

V: TRBV18
size: many
J: TRBJ2-1
D: TRBD2
CDR3: CASSAGLATSSYNEQFF
DNA: TGTGCCAGCTCAGCCGGACTAGCCACATCCTCCTACAATGAGCAGTTCTTC

V: TRBV20-1
size: many
J: TRBJ1-4
D: NA
CDR3: CSATKGGEKLFF
DNA: TGCAGTGCTACGAAAGGTGGTGAAAAACTGTTTTTT

V: TRBV6-5
size: many
J: TRBJ2-7
D: NA
CDR3: CASSQTRGVQYF
DNA: TGTGCCAGCAGCCAGACTAGAGGGGTGCAGTACTTC

V: TRBV18
size: many
J: TRBJ1-3
D: NA
CDR3: CASSSSTGNTIYF
DNA: TGTGCCAGCTCATCCTCTACCGGAAACACCATATATTTT

V: TRBV7-9
size: NA
J: TRBJ1-1
D: TRBD1
CDR3: CASGLGQGSGNTEAFF
DNA: TGTGCCAGCGGCCTAGGACAGGGGAGCGGGAACACTGAAGCTTTCTTT

V: TRBV11-2
size: few
J: TRBJ1-1
D: NA
CDR3: CASSSVKNGVKNTEAFF
DNA: TGTGCCAGCAGCTCCGTGAAGAATGGAGTTAAGAACACTGAAGCTTTCTTT

V: TRBV27
size: many
J: TRBJ2-7
D: NA
CDR3: CASSYRGGTYEQYF
DNA: TGTGCCAGCAGTTACAGGGGAGGAACCTACGAGCAGTACTTC

V: TRBV7-2
size: many
J: TRBJ2-4
D: NA
CDR3: CASSTTTGTKNIQYF
DNA: TGTGCCAGCAGCACTACTACAGGGACGAAAAACATTCAGTACTTC

V: TRBV11-2
size: many
J: TRBJ1-1
D: NA
CDR3: CASSVGRNTEAFF
DNA: TGTGCCAGCAGCGTCGGCAGGAACACTGAAGCTTTCTTT

V: TRBV6-1
size: few
J: TRBJ2-1
D: NA
CDR3: CASSDHRAYYNEQFF
DNA: TGTGCCAGCAGTGATCACAGAGCCTATTACAATGAGCAGTTCTTC

V: TRBV7-6
size: many
J: TRBJ1-1
D: NA
CDR3: CASSSTYGTEAFF
DNA: TGTGCCAGCAGCTCCACTTATGGCACTGAAGCTTTCTTT

V: TRBV19
size: NA
J: TRBJ1-3
D: TRBD1
CDR3: CASGHRTGTRNTIYF
DNA: TGTGCCAGCGGTCATCGGACAGGGACGAGAAACACCATATATTTT

V: TRBV7-9
size: many
J: TRBJ2-3
D: NA
CDR3: CASSQGLKDTSTDTQYF
DNA: TGTGCCAGCAGCCAAGGACTGAAGGATACTAGCACAGATACGCAGTATTTT

V: TRBV6-2/TRBV6-3
size: many
J: TRBJ2-7
D: NA
CDR3: CASSRTEEQYF
DNA: TGTGCCAGCAGCCGAACGGAAGAGCAGTACTTC

V: TRBV7-6
size: many
J: TRBJ2-3
D: TRBD2
CDR3: CASSFGSGGSSTDTQYF
DNA: TGTGCCAGCAGCTTCGGTAGCGGGGGATCTAGCACAGATACGCAGTATTTT

V: TRBV3-1
size: NA
J: TRBJ1-1
D: NA
CDR3: CASRLPGGTEAFF
DNA: TGTGCCAGCAGGCTCCCCGGGGGCACTGAAGCTTTCTTT

V: TRBV6-2/TRBV6-3
size: many
J: TRBJ1-1
D: NA
CDR3: CASSEVANTEAFF
DNA: TGTGCCAGCAGTGAGGTAGCGAACACTGAAGCTTTCTTT

V: TRBV3-1
size: few
J: TRBJ1-5
D: NA
CDR3: CASSQGGDQPQHF
DNA: TGTGCCAGCAGCCAAGGCGGGGATCAGCCCCAGCATTTT

V: TRBV20-1
size: NA
J: TRBJ2-1
D: NA
CDR3: CSASSWDKAGNEQFF
DNA: TGCAGTGCTAGTAGTTGGGATAAAGCAGGGAATGAGCAGTTCTTC